One and the same sample provided the 13 T cell receptor beta chains below, sequenced in a study of T cell repertoires in cytomegalovirus infection. TCRdb passed the reads through MiXCR, listing each CDR3 protein once. Here the sample spans about 300,000 distinct CDR3 sequences, about 9.1% being singletons. The specimen sequenced was PBMCs. The receptors originated from a human donor in good health (CMV status not recorded). Some clones in this sample may be carry-over from other donors' samples.

This clonotype was seen repeatedly, ten times or more. The chain couples TRBV28 to TRBJ1-4; 11 bases are a match to TRBD1. Germline CDR1 MDHEN, CDR2 SYDVKM. The CDR3 sequence is 16 residues long. The V and J ends lost 3 bases and 8 bases, in that order; junction bases with no gene match: 8. CDR3 sequence: CASSFLHGTGGEKLFF. Written as DNA, the CDR3 is TGTGCCAGCAGTTTCCTCCACGGGACAGGGGGAGAAAAACTGTTTTTT.

This clonotype has just one count. The CDR3 sequence: CASSQKVYNSPLHF. CDR3 in DNA: TGTGCCAGCAGCCAAAAGGTCTATAATTCACCCCTCCACTTT. The chain links TRBV14 to TRBJ1-6; no clear D gene. The germline V and J ends were trimmed by 2 bases and 3 bases, with 5 bases remaining between them. The germline V gene has CDR1 SGHDN and CDR2 FVKESK. The CDR3 totals 14 residues.

On this clonotype: A much larger clonotype is one base distant, so this may be a read error. J is TRBJ2-4 and V is TRBV7-2, with 11 bases lining up with TRBD1. The V gene's germline CDR1 is SGHTA and CDR2 FQGNSA. CDR3 length: 16 residues. V trimming: 2 bases; J trimming: 4 bases; junction bases outside the gene matches: 4. Here the CDR3 reads CASSLWGQGVKNIQYF. The CDR3 DNA is TGTGCCAGCAGCTTATGGGGACAGGGGGTGAAAAACATTCAGTACTTC. Full variable domain (rest looked up from reference TRBV7-2 and TRBJ2-4): GAGVSQSPSNKVTEKGKDVELRCDPISGHTALYWYRQSLGQGLEFLIYFQGNSAPDKSGLPSDRFSAERTGGSVSTLTIQRTQQEDSAVYLCASSLWGQGVKNIQYFGAGTRLSVL.

This clonotype was picked up many times. The gene calls are TRBV10-2 and TRBJ1-2, with D possibly matching TRBD1 (5 bases). The V end was cut by 8 bases, the J end by 4 bases, with 20 bases between. The length of the CDR3 is 15 residues. The V gene's germline CDR1 is WSHSY and CDR2 SAAADI. CDR3 nucleotides: TGCGCCAGCTCCTCCGGGGCAACAGATGGCTATGGCTACACCTTC. Protein product: CASSSGATDGYGYTF.

This clonotype was seen many times. The chain is built from TRBV2 and TRBJ1-5, with 10 bases identical to TRBD1. Trimming at V came to 7 bases and at J to 5 bases, leaving 5 bases not matched to a gene. The CDR3 covers 14 residues. CDR1 is SNHLY and CDR2 is FYNNEI in the germline V gene. DNA for the CDR3: TGTGCCAGCATGGGACAGGGGAGTGATCAGCCCCAGCATTTT. The encoded protein is CASMGQGSDQPQHF.

This clonotype was counted a few times. The rearrangement uses TRBV12-3 or TRBV12-4 and TRBJ1-1, with D unclear. The CDR3 has 12 residues. V was pared by 10 bases and J by 4 bases, with 13 bases between. CDR3 residues: CAIRSPGTEAFF. CDR3 nucleotide sequence: TGTGCCATCCGGTCCCCGGGCACTGAAGCTTTCTTT.

There are many counts of this clonotype. The chain links TRBV14 to TRBJ2-1; D not resolved. The V gene lost 1 base and the J gene lost 4 bases, with 8 bases spanning the gap. The CDR3 totals 14 residues. Germline CDR1 is SGHDN and CDR2 is FVKESK. The CDR3 protein is CASSQVVRYNEQFF. The CDR3 nucleotides read TGTGCCAGCAGCCAAGTGGTAAGGTACAATGAGCAGTTCTTC.

This clonotype appeared many times. The chain employs TRBV7-9 and TRBJ2-1; D call uncertain. V lost 1 base, J lost 9 bases, and 7 bases lay in between. The germline V gene encodes CDR1 SEHNR and CDR2 FQNEAQ (reference sequence). The length of the CDR3 is 12 residues. CDR3 sequence (DNA): TGTGCCAGCAGCTTAGGGACCACTGAGCAGTTCTTC. It encodes CASSLGTTEQFF.

This clonotype was seen at least ten times. The chain uses TRBV12-3 or TRBV12-4 and TRBJ1-5; no clear D gene. CDR3 size: 13 residues. The V end lost 5 bases, the J end lost 9 bases, and 14 bases lay between the germline ends. In DNA form, the CDR3 reads TGTGCCAGCAGTAGGTTCCGCGAGGGGCCCCAGCATTTT. It yields the protein CASSRFREGPQHF.

This clonotype was detected many times. The chain uses TRBV7-8 and TRBJ2-7; D ambiguous. V gave up 5 bases and J gave up 2 bases, with 16 bases separating them. CDR1 and CDR2 (germline): SGHVS, FQNEAQ. This CDR3 is 15 amino acids long. CDR3 sequence reads: CASSPRVGIPYEQYV. For the CDR3, the DNA is TGTGCCAGCAGCCCAAGGGTTGGAATACCCTACGAGCAGTACGTC.

At least ten counts were recorded for this clonotype. The chain has TRBV29-1 and TRBJ1-6, with TRBD1 identical over 10 bases. The germline V gene has CDR1 SQVTM and CDR2 ANQGSEA. CDR3 length: 15 amino acids. V trimming: 6 bases; J trimming: 10 bases; junction bases outside the gene matches: 12. As DNA, the CDR3 is TGCAGCGTCAGACAGGGGGCTGCATTCGAATCACCCCTCCACTTT. Translating gives CSVRQGAAFESPLHF. The full variable domain, in which reference TRBV29-1 and TRBJ1-6 provide the parts outside the CDR3, is SAVISQKPSRDICQRGTSLTIQCQVDSQVTMMFWYRQQPGQSLTLIATANQGSEATYESGFVIDKFPISRPNLTFSTLTVSNMSPEDSSIYLCSVRQGAAFESPLHFGNGTRLTVT.

A few counts support this clonotype. The V call is TRBV15, the J call TRBJ1-1; 8 nucleotides line up with TRBD1. Germline-derived CDR1 and CDR2 are LNHNV and YYDKDF (reference sequence). The trim removed 3 bases at V and 1 base at J, leaving 1 base unmatched. CDR3 length equals 14 residues. The CDR3 protein is CATSRDRANTEAFF. In nucleotides, the CDR3 is TGTGCCACCAGCAGGGACAGGGCGAACACTGAAGCTTTCTTT.

The J gene is TRBJ1-1, the V gene TRBV7-9; D is undetermined. Germline V gives CDR1 SEHNR, CDR2 FQNEAQ (reference sequence). V was cut by 5 bases and J by 0 bases, with 16 bases left in between. This CDR3 spans 16 amino acids. The CDR3 DNA follows: TGTGCCAGCAGCCAACGGGAGAAAGGGATGAACACTGAAGCTTTCTTT. Its protein is CASSQREKGMNTEAFF.